These T cell receptor beta chains were read from a single sample in a study of T cell responses to AZD1222 COVID-19 vaccine. The method was immunoSEQ multiplex PCR; TCRdb's version includes in-frame clones alone and lacks a portion of them. The table has around 190,000 clones, roughly 92% seen once. This specimen was peripheral blood, taken on day 0 of AZD1222 vaccination. All receptors come from an adult in good health. CDR3s leave out the opening cysteine and the closing phenylalanine or tryptophan. Size is stated for part of the rows, as once, few or many counts, or as a class when the clone is expanded.

cdr3_aa v_call clone_size j_call
ASSGTVLSYSYEQY TRBV5-4 - TRBJ2-7
ASSLYPDGNSNQPQH TRBV6-2/TRBV6-3 - TRBJ1-5
ASSPPTPGNGEQF TRBV18 once TRBJ2-1
ASSLDASNYGYT TRBV7-6 - TRBJ1-2
ASSQELGFVYEQY TRBV4-1 - TRBJ2-7
ASSWRSGF TRBV12-3/TRBV12-4 - TRBJ2-1
ARGDGNRGLPNYGYT TRBV2 once TRBJ1-2
ASSPGAAGTDTQY TRBV18 - TRBJ2-3
ASSAPDRGSYGYT TRBV6-5 - TRBJ1-2
ASSVGWGADEQY TRBV9 - TRBJ2-7
ASTKDRVNYGYT TRBV6-5 - TRBJ1-2
AWVRGGRNEQF TRBV30 - TRBJ2-1
SVRQGVIEKLF TRBV29-1 - TRBJ1-4
ASSLALQGMGTEAF TRBV5-1 - TRBJ1-1
ASSPLIPRPGGYT TRBV28 - TRBJ1-2
AWSVPGQGSGQPQH TRBV30 - TRBJ1-5
AWRLPRQPVSGNTIY TRBV30 few TRBJ1-3
ASSSRDRGFYEQY TRBV13 once TRBJ2-7
AFTRMGSSTDTQY TRBV30 - TRBJ2-3
ASSPQGQLNTEAF TRBV5-8 - TRBJ1-1
ASSEGWQNSYEQY TRBV6-1 - TRBJ2-7
SVGTYDEKLF TRBV29-1 - TRBJ1-4
VSFVSETQY TRBV19 many TRBJ2-5
ASSSVGTLPTDTQY TRBV6-5 - TRBJ2-3
ASRRGRNEQY TRBV27 - TRBJ2-7